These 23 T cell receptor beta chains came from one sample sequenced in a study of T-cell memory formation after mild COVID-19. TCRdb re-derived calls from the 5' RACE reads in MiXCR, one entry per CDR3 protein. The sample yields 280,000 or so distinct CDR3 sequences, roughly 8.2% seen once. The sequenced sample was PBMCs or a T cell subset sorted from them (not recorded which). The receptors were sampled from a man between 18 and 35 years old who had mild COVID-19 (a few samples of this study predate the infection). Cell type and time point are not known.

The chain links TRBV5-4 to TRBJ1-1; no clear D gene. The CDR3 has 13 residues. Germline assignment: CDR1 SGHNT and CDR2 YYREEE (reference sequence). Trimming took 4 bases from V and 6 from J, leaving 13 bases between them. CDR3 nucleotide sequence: TGTGCCAGCAGCCCCCAGCCGGGCGCTGAAGCTTTCTTT. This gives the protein CASSPQPGAEAFF.

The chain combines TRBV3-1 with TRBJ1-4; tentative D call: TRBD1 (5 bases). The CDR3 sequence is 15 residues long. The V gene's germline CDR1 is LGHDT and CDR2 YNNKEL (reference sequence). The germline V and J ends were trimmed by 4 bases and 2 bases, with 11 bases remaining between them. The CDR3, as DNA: TGTGCCAGCAGCCGATTGAAGGGGACTAATGAAAAACTGTTTTTT. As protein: CASSRLKGTNEKLFF.

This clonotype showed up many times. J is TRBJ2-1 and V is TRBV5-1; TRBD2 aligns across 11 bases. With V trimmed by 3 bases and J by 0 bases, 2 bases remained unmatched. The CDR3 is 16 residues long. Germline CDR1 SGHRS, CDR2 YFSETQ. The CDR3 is CASSSGLADSYNEQFF. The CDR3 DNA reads TGCGCCAGCAGCTCGGGACTAGCGGACTCCTACAATGAGCAGTTCTTC.

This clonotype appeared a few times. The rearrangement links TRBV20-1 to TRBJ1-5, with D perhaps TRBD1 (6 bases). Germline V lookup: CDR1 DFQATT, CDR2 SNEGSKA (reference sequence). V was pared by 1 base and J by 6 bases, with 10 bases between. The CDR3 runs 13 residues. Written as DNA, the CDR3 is TGCAGTGCTAGAGCGGGGGGCCGTCAGCCCCAGCATTTT. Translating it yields CSARAGGRQPQHF.

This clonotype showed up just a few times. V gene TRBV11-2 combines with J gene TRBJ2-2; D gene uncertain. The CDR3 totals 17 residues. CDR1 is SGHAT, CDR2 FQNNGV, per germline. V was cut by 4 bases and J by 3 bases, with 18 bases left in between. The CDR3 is CASSYRYRDSHTGELFF. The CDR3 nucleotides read TGTGCCAGCAGCTACCGCTACAGAGACTCTCACACCGGGGAGCTGTTTTTT.

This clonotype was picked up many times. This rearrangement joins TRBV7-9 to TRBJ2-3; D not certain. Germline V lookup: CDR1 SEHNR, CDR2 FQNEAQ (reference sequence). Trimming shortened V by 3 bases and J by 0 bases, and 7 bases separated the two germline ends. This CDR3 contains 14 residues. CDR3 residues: CASSFVLSTDTQYF. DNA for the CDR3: TGTGCCAGCAGCTTTGTGTTAAGCACAGATACGCAGTATTTT.

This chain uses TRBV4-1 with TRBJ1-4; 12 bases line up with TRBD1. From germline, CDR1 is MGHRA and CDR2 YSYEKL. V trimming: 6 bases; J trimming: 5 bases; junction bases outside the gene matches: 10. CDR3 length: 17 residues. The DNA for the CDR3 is TGCGCCAGCAGTCGCCGGGACAGGGGGCCGGTAAATGAAAAACTGTTTTTT. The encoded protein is CASSRRDRGPVNEKLFF.

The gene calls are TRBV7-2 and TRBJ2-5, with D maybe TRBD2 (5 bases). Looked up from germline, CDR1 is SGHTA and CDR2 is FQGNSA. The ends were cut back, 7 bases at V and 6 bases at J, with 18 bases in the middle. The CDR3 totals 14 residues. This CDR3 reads CASIPAPRAQTQYF. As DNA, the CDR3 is TGTGCCAGCATCCCTGCTCCGAGGGCTCAGACCCAGTACTTC. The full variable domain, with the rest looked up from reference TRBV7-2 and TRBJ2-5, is GAGVSQSPSNKVTEKGKDVELRCDPISGHTALYWYRQSLGQGLEFLIYFQGNSAPDKSGLPSDRFSAERTGGSVSTLTIQRTQQEDSAVYLCASIPAPRAQTQYFGPGTRLLVL.

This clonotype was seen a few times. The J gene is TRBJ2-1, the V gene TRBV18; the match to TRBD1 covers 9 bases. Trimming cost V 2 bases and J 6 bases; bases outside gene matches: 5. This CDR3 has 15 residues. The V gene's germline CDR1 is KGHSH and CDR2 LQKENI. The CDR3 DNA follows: TGTGCCAGCTCACCATTGGGACAGGGCCTCAATGAGCAGTTCTTC. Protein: CASSPLGQGLNEQFF.

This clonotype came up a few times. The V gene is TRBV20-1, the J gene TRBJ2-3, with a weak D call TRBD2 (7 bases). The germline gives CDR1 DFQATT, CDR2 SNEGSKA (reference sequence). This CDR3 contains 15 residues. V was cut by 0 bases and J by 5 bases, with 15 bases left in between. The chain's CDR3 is CSARDPRGAGDTQYF. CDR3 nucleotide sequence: TGCAGTGCTAGAGATCCCCGGGGGGCAGGAGATACGCAGTATTTT.

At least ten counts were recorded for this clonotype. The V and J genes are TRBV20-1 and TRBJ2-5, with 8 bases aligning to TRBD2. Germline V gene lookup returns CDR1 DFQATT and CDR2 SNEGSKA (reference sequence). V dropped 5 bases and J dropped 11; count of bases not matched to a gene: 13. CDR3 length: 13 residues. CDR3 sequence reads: CSAATRGGRPQYF. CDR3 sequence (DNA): TGCAGTGCTGCGACCCGGGGGGGCCGGCCGCAGTACTTC.

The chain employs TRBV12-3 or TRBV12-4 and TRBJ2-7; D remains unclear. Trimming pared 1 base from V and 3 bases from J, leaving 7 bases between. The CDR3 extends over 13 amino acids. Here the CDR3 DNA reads TGTGCCAGCAGTTTAGGCCTGGGCTACGAGCAGTACTTC. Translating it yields CASSLGLGYEQYF.

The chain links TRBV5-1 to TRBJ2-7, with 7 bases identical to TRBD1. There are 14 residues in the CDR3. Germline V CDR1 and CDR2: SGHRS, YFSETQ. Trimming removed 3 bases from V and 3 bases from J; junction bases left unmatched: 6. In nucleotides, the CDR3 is TGCGCCAGCAGCTCCCAGACAGGGAACTACGAGCAGTACGTC. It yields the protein CASSSQTGNYEQYV.

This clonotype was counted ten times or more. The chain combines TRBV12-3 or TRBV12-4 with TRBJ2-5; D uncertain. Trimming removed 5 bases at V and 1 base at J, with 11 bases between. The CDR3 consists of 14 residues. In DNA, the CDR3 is TGTGCCAGCAGTCGCATGTTTGGCCAAGAGACCCAGTACTTC. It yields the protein CASSRMFGQETQYF.

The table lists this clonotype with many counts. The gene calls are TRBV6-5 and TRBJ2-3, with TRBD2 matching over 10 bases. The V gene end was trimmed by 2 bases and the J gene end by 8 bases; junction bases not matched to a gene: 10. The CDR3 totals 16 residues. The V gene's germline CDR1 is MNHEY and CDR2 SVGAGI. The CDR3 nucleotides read TGTGCCAGCAGTTACGGCGGGGCTAGCGGGGGTGGTACGCAGTATTTT. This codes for CASSYGGASGGGTQYF.

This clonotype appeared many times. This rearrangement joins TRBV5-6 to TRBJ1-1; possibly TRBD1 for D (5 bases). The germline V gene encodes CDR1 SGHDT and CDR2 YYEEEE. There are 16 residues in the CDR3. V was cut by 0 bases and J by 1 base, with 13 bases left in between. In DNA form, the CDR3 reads TGTGCCAGCAGCTTGGAGGGACGAAGAGGGAACACTGAAGCTTTCTTT. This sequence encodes CASSLEGRRGNTEAFF. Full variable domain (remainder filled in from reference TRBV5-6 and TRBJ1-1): DAGVTQSPTHLIKTRGQQVTLRCSPKSGHDTVSWYQQALGQGPQFIFQYYEEEERQRGNFPDRFSGHQFPNYSSELNVNALLLGDSALYLCASSLEGRRGNTEAFFGQGTRLTVV.

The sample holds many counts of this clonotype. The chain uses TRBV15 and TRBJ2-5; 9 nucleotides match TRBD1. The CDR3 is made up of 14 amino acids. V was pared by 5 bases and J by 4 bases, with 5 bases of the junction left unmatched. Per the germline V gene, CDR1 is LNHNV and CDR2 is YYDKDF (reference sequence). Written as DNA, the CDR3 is TGTGCCACCAGCTCTCTGGACAGGGGAGAGACCCAGTACTTC. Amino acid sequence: CATSSLDRGETQYF.

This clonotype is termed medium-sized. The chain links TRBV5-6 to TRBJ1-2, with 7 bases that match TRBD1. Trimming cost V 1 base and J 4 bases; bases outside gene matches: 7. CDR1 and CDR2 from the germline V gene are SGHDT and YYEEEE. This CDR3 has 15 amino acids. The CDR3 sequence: CASSLPGQLTYGYTF. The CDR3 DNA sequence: TGTGCCAGCAGCTTGCCGGGACAGTTAACCTATGGCTACACCTTC. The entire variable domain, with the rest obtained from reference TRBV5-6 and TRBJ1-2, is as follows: DAGVTQSPTHLIKTRGQQVTLRCSPKSGHDTVSWYQQALGQGPQFIFQYYEEEERQRGNFPDRFSGHQFPNYSSELNVNALLLGDSALYLCASSLPGQLTYGYTFGSGTRLTVV.

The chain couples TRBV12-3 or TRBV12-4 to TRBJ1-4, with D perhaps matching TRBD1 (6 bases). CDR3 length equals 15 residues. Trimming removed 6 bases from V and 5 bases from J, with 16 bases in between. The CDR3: CASRSGQERNEKLFF. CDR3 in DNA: TGTGCCAGCAGGTCGGGACAAGAGAGGAATGAAAAACTGTTTTTT.

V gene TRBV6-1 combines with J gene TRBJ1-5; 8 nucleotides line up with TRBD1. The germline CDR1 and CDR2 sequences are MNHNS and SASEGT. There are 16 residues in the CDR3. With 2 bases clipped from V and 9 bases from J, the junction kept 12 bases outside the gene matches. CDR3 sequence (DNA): TGTGCCAGCAGTGAATTCCCCGGACAGGGCGGGCGGCCCCAGCATTTT. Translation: CASSEFPGQGGRPQHF.

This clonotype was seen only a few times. CDR3 in amino acids: CASSRKGLAGTGELFF. The CDR3 DNA follows: TGTGCCAGCAGCCGGAAGGGACTAGCGGGGACTGGGGAGCTGTTTTTT. V usage is TRBV7-9 and J usage is TRBJ2-2, with TRBD2 matching over 13 bases. This CDR3 spans 16 amino acids. V lost 5 bases and J lost 8; bases outside the gene matches: 8. Germline V gene lookup returns CDR1 SEHNR and CDR2 FQNEAQ (reference sequence).

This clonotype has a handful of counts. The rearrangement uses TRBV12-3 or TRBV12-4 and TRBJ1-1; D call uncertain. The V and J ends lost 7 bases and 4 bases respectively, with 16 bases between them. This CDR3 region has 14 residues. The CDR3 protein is CASTKEAGFTEAFF. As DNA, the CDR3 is TGTGCCAGCACTAAAGAAGCGGGGTTCACTGAAGCTTTCTTT.

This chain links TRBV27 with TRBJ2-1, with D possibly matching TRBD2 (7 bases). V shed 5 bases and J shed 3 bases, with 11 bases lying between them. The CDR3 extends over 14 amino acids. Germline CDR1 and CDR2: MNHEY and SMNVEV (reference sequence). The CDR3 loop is CASSHGGLYNEQFF. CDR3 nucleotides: TGTGCCAGCAGTCACGGGGGGCTCTACAATGAGCAGTTCTTC.